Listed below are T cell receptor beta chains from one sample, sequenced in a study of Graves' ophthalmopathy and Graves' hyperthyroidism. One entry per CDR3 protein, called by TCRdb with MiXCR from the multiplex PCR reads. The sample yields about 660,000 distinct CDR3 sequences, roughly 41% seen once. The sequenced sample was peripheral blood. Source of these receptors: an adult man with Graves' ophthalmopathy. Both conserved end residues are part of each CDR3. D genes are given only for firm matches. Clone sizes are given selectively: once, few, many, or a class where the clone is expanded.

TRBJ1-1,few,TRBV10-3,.,CASSEAKNTEAFF,TGTGCCAGCAGTGAAGCTAAGAACACTGAAGCTTTCTTT
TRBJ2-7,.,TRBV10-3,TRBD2,CASRRLAGSYEQYF,TGTGCCAGCAGGAGACTAGCGGGGTCCTACGAGCAGTACTTC
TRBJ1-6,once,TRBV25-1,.,CASSPEHTYNSPLHF,TGTGCCAGCTCACCTGAGCACACCTATAATTCACCCCTCCACTTT
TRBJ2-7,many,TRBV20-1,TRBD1,CSARSRTGTYEQYF,TGCAGTGCTAGATCAAGGACAGGGACCTACGAGCAGTACTTC
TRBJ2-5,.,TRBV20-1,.,CSARAGLAKETQYF,TGCAGTGCTAGAGCGGGTCTAGCGAAAGAGACCCAGTACTTC
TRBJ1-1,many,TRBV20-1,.,CSARKIGEAFF,TGCAGTGCTAGAAAGATAGGGGAAGCTTTCTTT
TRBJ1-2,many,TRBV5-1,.,CASRDSQGVGYGYTF,TGCGCCAGCCGGGATTCCCAGGGTGTCGGCTATGGCTACACCTTC
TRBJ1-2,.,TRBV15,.,CAISPRETYGYTF,TGTGCCATCAGCCCCAGGGAAACTTATGGCTACACCTTC
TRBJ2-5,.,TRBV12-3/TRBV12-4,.,CASSASHRETQYF,TGTGCCAGCAGTGCCTCGCATCGGGAGACCCAGTACTTC
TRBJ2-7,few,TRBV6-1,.,CASSETGSEQYF,TGTGCCAGCAGTGAAACAGGTTCCGAGCAGTACTTC
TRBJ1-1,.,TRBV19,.,CASSIGGRPTGAFF,TGTGCCAGTAGTATTGGGGGGCGACCTACCGGAGCTTTCTTT
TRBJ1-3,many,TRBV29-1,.,CSVVFWSGNTIYF,TGCAGCGTTGTTTTCTGGTCCGGAAACACCATATATTTT
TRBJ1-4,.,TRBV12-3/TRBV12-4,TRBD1,CASQGGLATNEKLFF,TGTGCCAGCCAGGGGGGTCTTGCAACTAATGAAAAACTGTTTTTT
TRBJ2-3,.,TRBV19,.,CASSMKAGLTDTQYF,TGTGCCAGTAGTATGAAAGCGGGTCTAACAGATACGCAGTATTTT
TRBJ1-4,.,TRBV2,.,CASSGARGAREATNEKLFF,TGTGCCAGCAGTGGGGCGCGGGGGGCGCGGGAAGCAACTAATGAAAAACTGTTTTTT
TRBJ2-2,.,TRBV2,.,CASSPINTGVLFF,TGTGCCAGCAGCCCTATTAACACCGGGGTGCTGTTTTTT
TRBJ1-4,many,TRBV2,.,CASSVWAINEKLFF,TGTGCCAGCAGTGTGTGGGCCATTAATGAAAAACTGTTTTTT
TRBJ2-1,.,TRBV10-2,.,CASSRGVRRSEEQFF,TGCGCCAGCAGTAGGGGGGTCCGGAGGTCGGAGGAGCAGTTCTTC
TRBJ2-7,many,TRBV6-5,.,CASSYGESYEQYF,TGTGCCAGCAGTTACGGGGAGTCTTACGAGCAGTACTTC
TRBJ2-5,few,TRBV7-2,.,CASSPHRGSQETQYF,TGTGCCAGCAGCCCACACCGGGGATCCCAAGAGACCCAGTACTTC
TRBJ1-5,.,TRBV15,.,CATSRAGGGNQPQHF,TGTGCCACCAGCAGAGCTGGCGGGGGGAATCAGCCCCAGCATTTT
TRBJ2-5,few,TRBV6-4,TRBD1,CAKGTGEEETQYF,TGTGCCAAGGGGACAGGGGAAGAAGAGACCCAGTACTTC
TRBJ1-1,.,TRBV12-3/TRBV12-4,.,CASGLALGGEAFF,TGTGCCAGCGGTTTAGCGCTCGGGGGTGAAGCTTTCTTT
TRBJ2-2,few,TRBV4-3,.,CASSQAAFTGELFF,TGCGCCAGCAGCCAAGCGGCATTTACCGGGGAGCTGTTTTTT
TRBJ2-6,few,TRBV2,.,CASEGQGPSSGANVLTF,TGTGCCAGCGAGGGACAAGGGCCATCCTCTGGGGCCAACGTCCTGACTTTC
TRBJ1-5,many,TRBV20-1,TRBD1,CSARAGTGGYQPQHF,TGCAGTGCTAGGGCCGGGACAGGAGGCTATCAGCCCCAGCATTTT
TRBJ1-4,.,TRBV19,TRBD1,CASSSDRVREKLFF,TGTGCCAGTAGTTCGGACAGGGTACGGGAAAAACTGTTTTTT
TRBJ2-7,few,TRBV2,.,CACSAREQGASEQYF,.
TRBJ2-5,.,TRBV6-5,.,CASSYSGIGGSETQYF,TGTGCCAGCAGTTACTCGGGTATCGGGGGAAGCGAGACCCAGTACTTC
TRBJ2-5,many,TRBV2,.,CASSPGAPRETQYF,TGTGCCAGCAGCCCAGGGGCGCCCCGGGAGACCCAGTACTTC
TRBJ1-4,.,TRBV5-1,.,CASSPVGEKLFF,TGCGCCAGCAGCCCCGTGGGTGAAAAACTGTTTTTT
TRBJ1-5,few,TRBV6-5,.,CASSPNLRGHQPQHF,TGTGCCAGCAGCCCAAACCTCAGAGGTCATCAGCCCCAGCATTTT
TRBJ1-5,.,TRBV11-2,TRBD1,CASSLGTGAQPQHF,TGTGCCAGCAGCTTAGGGACAGGGGCCCAGCCCCAGCATTTT
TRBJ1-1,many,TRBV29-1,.,CSVEGTGWTEAFF,TGCAGCGTTGAAGGCACTGGGTGGACTGAAGCTTTCTTT
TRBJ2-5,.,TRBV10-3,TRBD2,CAISDPWTSPQAQTQYF,TGTGCCATCAGTGACCCCTGGACTAGTCCCCAAGCGCAGACCCAGTACTTC
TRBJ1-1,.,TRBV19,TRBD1,CASRGPRTGALGGGTEAFF,TGTGCCAGTAGAGGACCCCGGACAGGGGCCCTTGGGGGGGGCACTGAAGCTTTCTTT
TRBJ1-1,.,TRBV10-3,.,CASTTPEGGAFF,TGTGCCAGCACTACCCCCGAGGGTGGAGCTTTCTTT
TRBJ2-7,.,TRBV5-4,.,CASSTSSGEQYF,TGTGCCAGCAGCACCTCTAGTGGCGAGCAGTACTTC
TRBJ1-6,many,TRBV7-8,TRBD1,CASSLPGQGDNSPLHF,TGTGCCAGCAGCTTACCGGGACAGGGTGATAATTCACCCCTCCACTTT
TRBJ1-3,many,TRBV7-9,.,CASSSTRPGRIGNTIYF,TGTGCCAGCAGCTCAACCCGGCCGGGCCGTATTGGAAACACCATATATTTT
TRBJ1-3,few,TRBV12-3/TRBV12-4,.,CASRITGTISGNTIYF,TGTGCCAGCAGAATAACCGGGACAATCTCTGGAAACACCATATATTTT